One and the same sample provided the 8 T cell receptor beta chains below, sequenced in a study of cytomegalovirus exposure and HLA in healthy donors. Researchers ran the PCR with 60 Vbeta and 13 Jbeta primers. Sequencing used immunoSEQ multiplex PCR; TCRdb keeps in-frame clones, though not all of them. The sample includes about 110,000 clones, over 80% of them seen just once. The sequenced material came from PBMCs. These receptors came from a man aged 25 to 40 in good health and CMV-seropositive.

This clone was seen more than once but under ten times. V usage is TRBV28 and J usage is TRBJ2-3; TRBD2 matches 7 bases. V was clipped by 11 bases and J by 1 base; unmatched bases: 6. The CDR3 covers 13 residues. From germline, CDR1 is MDHEN and CDR2 SYDVKM. This CDR3 reads CASSTSGTDTQYF. The CDR3 DNA reads as TGTGCCTCCTCCACTAGCGGCACAGATACGCAGTATTTT.

The chain links TRBV5-1 to TRBJ2-3; TRBD1 might be the D (6 bases). CDR3 length equals 14 residues. Trimming took 3 bases from V and 5 from J, leaving 13 bases between them. Germline V gene data show CDR1 as SGHRS and CDR2 as YFSETQ. This chain's CDR3 is CASSYVGRGDTQYF. CDR3 DNA sequence: TGCGCCAGCAGCTACGTCGGCAGGGGAGATACGCAGTATTTT.

The J gene is TRBJ2-3, the V gene TRBV6-5; TRBD2 agrees at 12 bases. With V trimmed by 6 bases and J by 4 bases, 5 bases remained unmatched. The CDR3 has 15 amino acids. CDR1 is MNHEY, CDR2 SVGAGI, per germline. CDR3 region: CASRSTSGGSDTQYF. Here the CDR3 DNA reads TGTGCCAGCAGATCGACTAGCGGGGGATCAGATACGCAGTATTTT.

This clone came up many times. Other DNA sequences within the sample encode an identical CDR3. V usage is TRBV18 and J usage is TRBJ2-3; 7 bases match TRBD1. The CDR3 extends over 15 amino acids. Germline V lookup: CDR1 KGHSH, CDR2 LQKENI. Trimming at V came to 3 bases and at J to 0 bases, leaving 3 bases not matched to a gene. Here the CDR3 reads CASSPRQGSTDTQYF. The CDR3 coding sequence is TGTGCCAGCTCACCCAGACAGGGAAGCACAGATACGCAGTATTTT.

The V call is TRBV7-8, the J call TRBJ2-1, with TRBD1 identical over 10 bases. V was clipped by 4 bases and J by 8 bases; unmatched bases: 11. The CDR3 sequence is 16 residues long. The germline V gene has CDR1 SGHVS and CDR2 FQNEAQ. Written as DNA, the CDR3 is TGTGCCAGCAGCTACGCCGGGGACAGGGGTGGCGATGAGCAGTTCTTC. Translating it yields CASSYAGDRGGDEQFF.

The rearrangement joins TRBV30 to TRBJ2-3, with D uncertain. Germline CDR1 and CDR2: GTSNPN and SVGIG (reference sequence). The CDR3 length is 16 residues. V was pared by 0 bases and J by 2 bases, with 15 bases between. This chain's CDR3 is CAWSVLERRFTDTQYF. The CDR3 DNA sequence: TGTGCCTGGAGTGTACTGGAGCGAAGATTCACAGATACGCAGTATTTT.

J is TRBJ1-2 and V is TRBV5-4; TRBD1 is a possible D gene (6 bases). This CDR3 region has 13 residues. Trimming took 5 bases from V and 3 from J, leaving 11 bases between them. Looked up from germline, CDR1 is SGHNT and CDR2 is YYREEE (reference sequence). CDR3 sequence: CASRGGPDYGYTF. The CDR3 DNA follows: TGTGCCAGCAGGGGGGGGCCGGACTATGGCTACACCTTC.

The chain couples TRBV2 to TRBJ2-3; TRBD1 agrees at 10 bases. Unmatched junction bases numbered 0, after V lost 6 bases and J lost 6 bases. Germline CDR1 is SNHLY and CDR2 is FYNNEI. CDR3 length equals 12 residues. In DNA form, the CDR3 reads TGTGCCAGCAGGGGACAGGGGGATACGCAGTATTTT. It codes for CASRGQGDTQYF.